The sequence of this TCR beta chain was determined in a study of blood T cell repertoires in COVID-19. At the level of the study: Collection of acute and convalescent COVID-19 samples took place in the United States, Italy and Spain.

The sample holds a few counts of this clone. V was clipped by 6 bases and J by 4 bases, with 13 bases between them. This CDR3 has 14 residues. Germline CDR1 KGHSH, CDR2 LQKENI. Generated by immunoSEQ multiplex PCR, the TCRdb table keeps only in-frame clones and is missing some. There are 120,000 to 150,000 clones in the sample; 85% to 90% occur only once, and 2% to 2.5% lies in the top ten. The clonotype comes from a human donor in a cohort sampled during active COVID-19. The chain couples TRBV18 to TRBJ1-5, with a weak D call TRBD1 (5 bases). Sequenced input: peripheral blood. The DNA of the CDR3 is TGTGCCAGCTCGCAAGGGGCTGGTAATCAGCCCCAGCATTTT. Its translation: CASSQGAGNQPQHF.